Following are 22 T cell receptor beta chains from one sample sequenced in a study of T cell changes during pregnancy in multiple sclerosis. Generated by immunoSEQ multiplex PCR, the TCRdb table keeps only in-frame clones and is missing some. This sample yields about 51,000 clones, of which approximately 90% are seen a single time; 2.9% belongs to the top ten. This sample comprised CD8+ T cells from peripheral blood mononuclear cells, obtained in the second trimester of pregnancy. Receptors originate from a female donor with multiple sclerosis, enrolled in a pregnancy study.

The rearrangement joins TRBV10-3 to TRBJ1-1; TRBD1 aligns across 9 bases. Per the germline V gene, CDR1 is ENHRY and CDR2 is SYGVKD. V lost 4 bases to trimming and J lost 4 bases; unmatched junction nucleotides: 7. The CDR3 consists of 15 residues. CDR3 in DNA: TGTGCCATCAGTGGGACAGGGGACCAGGGCACTGAAGCTTTCTTT. The encoded protein is CAISGTGDQGTEAFF.

The chain carries TRBV10-3 and TRBJ2-7; D is undetermined. The germline V gene has CDR1 ENHRY and CDR2 SYGVKD. Between the trimmed V and J ends, which lost 3 bases and 11 bases, there was a span of 11 bases. The CDR3 contains 11 residues. CDR3 in amino acids: CAISDSGFEYF. The DNA for the CDR3 is TGTGCCATCAGTGATTCCGGGTTCGAGTACTTC.

This chain connects TRBV7-8 to TRBJ1-1; TRBD1 matches at 7 bases. From germline, CDR1 is SGHVS and CDR2 FQNEAQ. J was trimmed by 0 bases and V by 3 bases; bases with no gene match: 4. The CDR3 loop spans 15 amino acids. The CDR3 spells CASSFYRGLNTEAFF. The DNA for the CDR3 is TGTGCCAGCAGCTTCTACAGGGGCTTGAACACTGAAGCTTTCTTT.

This chain uses TRBV5-6 with TRBJ2-7, with 10 nucleotides matching TRBD1. CDR1 is SGHDT, CDR2 YYEEEE, per germline. This CDR3 comprises 14 residues. V trimming: 3 bases; J trimming: 4 bases; junction bases outside the gene matches: 4. Here the CDR3 DNA reads TGTGCCAGCAGCTCCAGGGACAGGGGTTACGAGCAGTACTTC. This translates into CASSSRDRGYEQYF. The full variable domain, with the rest looked up from reference TRBV5-6 and TRBJ2-7, is DAGVTQSPTHLIKTRGQQVTLRCSPKSGHDTVSWYQQALGQGPQFIFQYYEEEERQRGNFPDRFSGHQFPNYSSELNVNALLLGDSALYLCASSSRDRGYEQYFGPGTRLTVT.

The chain is built from TRBV27 and TRBJ2-7, with 7 bases matching TRBD1. The CDR3 loop spans 15 amino acids. J lost 1 base, V lost 5 bases, and 8 bases had no gene match. Germline V gives CDR1 MNHEY, CDR2 SMNVEV (reference sequence). The CDR3 reads CASSPPDRPSYEQYF. CDR3 sequence (DNA): TGTGCCAGCAGTCCCCCGGACAGGCCGTCCTACGAGCAGTACTTC.

The chain couples TRBV30 to TRBJ2-5; TRBD2 aligns across 9 bases. V lost 2 bases to trimming and J lost 3 bases; unmatched junction nucleotides: 7. The CDR3 is 15 amino acids. Germline values: CDR1 GTSNPN, CDR2 SVGIG (reference sequence). CDR3 sequence: CAWSSGGGEEETQYF. The CDR3, as DNA: TGTGCCTGGAGTTCGGGCGGGGGGGAAGAAGAGACCCAGTACTTC.

The chain recombines TRBV19 with TRBJ1-2; TRBD1 aligns across 7 bases. V shed 5 bases, J shed 5 bases, and the junction held 2 bases outside the gene matches. CDR3 length equals 12 residues. Germline lookup yields CDR1 LNHDA and CDR2 SQIVND (reference sequence). The chain's CDR3 is CASSGGQYGYTF. The CDR3, as DNA: TGTGCCAGTAGTGGGGGACAGTATGGCTACACCTTC.

This clone was counted a few times. J is TRBJ1-6 and V is TRBV30, with D possibly TRBD1 on 5 matching bases. The V gene's germline CDR1 is GTSNPN and CDR2 SVGIG (reference sequence). V dropped 5 bases and J dropped 0 bases, with 11 bases sitting between them. CDR3 length: 15 amino acids. CDR3 loop: CAWCGASSYNSPLHF. The DNA for the CDR3 is TGTGCCTGGTGTGGGGCCAGCTCCTATAATTCACCCCTCCACTTT.

The chain recombines TRBV9 with TRBJ1-5; D is perhaps TRBD1 (6 bases). Trimming cost V 4 bases and J 2 bases, with 13 bases left between them. Per the germline V gene, CDR1 is SGDLS and CDR2 is YYNGEE. The CDR3 consists of 15 residues. Here the CDR3 DNA reads TGTGCCAGCAGCCGTACAGGGTCGGGCAATCAGCCCCAGCATTTT. Its protein is CASSRTGSGNQPQHF. Full variable domain (outside the CDR3, taken from reference TRBV9 and TRBJ1-5): DSGVTQTPKHLITATGQRVTLRCSPRSGDLSVYWYQQSLDQGLQFLIQYYNGEERAKGNILERFSAQQFPDLHSELNLSSLELGDSALYFCASSRTGSGNQPQHFGDGTRLSIL.

V usage is TRBV11-2 and J usage is TRBJ1-2; weak D call: TRBD1 (6 bases). This CDR3 has 14 amino acids. V shed 3 bases and J shed 6 bases, with 14 bases lying between them. Germline CDR1 and CDR2: SGHAT and FQNNGV. This chain's CDR3 is CASSFITGNDGYTF. CDR3 DNA: TGTGCCAGCAGCTTCATAACAGGGAACGATGGCTACACCTTC.

CDR3: CASSPPQGSHPYEQYF. The CDR3 nucleotides read TGTGCCAGCAGTCCGCCTCAGGGGAGTCATCCCTACGAGCAGTACTTC. The chain couples TRBV6-6 to TRBJ2-7; D is perhaps TRBD1 (6 bases). Germline V gene lookup returns CDR1 MNHNY and CDR2 SVGAGI (reference sequence). The CDR3 length is 16 residues. Trimming removed 5 bases at V and 2 bases at J, with 19 bases between.

CDR3 coding DNA: TGTGCCAGCAGTGACGTGGGACAGGGAGGCACAGATACGCAGTATTTT. This sequence encodes CASSDVGQGGTDTQYF. The chain couples TRBV6-4 to TRBJ2-3; 9 positions agree with TRBD1. Germline CDR1 MRHNA, CDR2 SNTAGT. V gave up 2 bases and J gave up 1 base; unmatched junction bases: 4. The CDR3 consists of 16 residues.

The chain carries TRBV19 and TRBJ2-1, with D possibly matching TRBD1 (5 bases). Germline V lookup: CDR1 LNHDA, CDR2 SQIVND (reference sequence). V was trimmed by 7 bases and J by 7 bases, leaving 14 bases between them. The CDR3 covers 13 residues. The CDR3 DNA is TGTGCCAGTACCCCAAGCCCAGGGAATGAGCAGTTCTTC. Residues: CASTPSPGNEQFF. The entire variable domain, with the rest obtained from reference TRBV19 and TRBJ2-1, is as follows: DGGITQSPKYLFRKEGQNVTLSCEQNLNHDAMYWYRQDPGQGLRLIYYSQIVNDFQKGDIAEGYSVSREKKESFPLTVTSAQKNPTAFYLCASTPSPGNEQFFGPGTRLTVL.

This chain links TRBV9 with TRBJ2-5, with TRBD1 matching 7 bases. V trimming: 0 bases; J trimming: 3 bases; junction bases outside the gene matches: 2. Germline V gene data show CDR1 as SGDLS and CDR2 as YYNGEE. The CDR3 runs 14 residues. The CDR3 DNA follows: TGTGCCAGCAGCGTAGGAGACAGGGAAGAGACCCAGTACTTC. Residues: CASSVGDREETQYF.

The rearrangement joins TRBV19 to TRBJ1-5; D perhaps matches TRBD1 (6 bases). V was shortened by 3 bases and J by 7 bases, with 13 bases between the two germline ends. CDR3 length: 14 residues. Germline values: CDR1 LNHDA, CDR2 SQIVND (reference sequence). The CDR3 here is CASSIQGKGQPQHF. DNA of the CDR3: TGTGCCAGTAGTATCCAGGGGAAAGGGCAGCCCCAGCATTTT.

The chain carries TRBV14 and TRBJ2-7; D is undetermined. The CDR3 extends over 13 amino acids. Trimming shortened V by 2 bases and J by 3 bases, and 8 bases separated the two germline ends. Germline-derived CDR1 and CDR2 are SGHDN and FVKESK. The CDR3 DNA is TGTGCCAGCAGCCAATGGGCCCTCTACGAGCAGTACTTC. Translating gives CASSQWALYEQYF.

Of note for this clone: Other DNA sequences in the same sample also yield this CDR3. V gene TRBV5-4 combines with J gene TRBJ1-4, with TRBD1 identical over 8 bases. The CDR3 extends over 19 amino acids. CDR1 SGHNT and CDR2 YYREEE come from the germline V gene (reference sequence). V dropped 1 base and J dropped 8; count of bases not matched to a gene: 19. The CDR3 protein is CASSLRPGQAILEGEKLFF. CDR3 DNA: TGTGCCAGCAGCTTGCGACCGGGACAGGCTATCCTTGAAGGGGAAAAACTGTTTTTT.

The rearrangement links TRBV27 to TRBJ1-5; weak D call: TRBD1 (5 bases). Germline-derived CDR1 and CDR2 are MNHEY and SMNVEV (reference sequence). CDR3 size: 15 residues. Trimming took off 5 bases at V and 0 bases at J, with 11 bases between the two ends. The CDR3 region has the DNA TGTGCCAGCAGTGCCAGGGACTATAGCAATCAGCCCCAGCATTTT. The encoded protein is CASSARDYSNQPQHF.

The chain is built from TRBV10-3 and TRBJ2-5; perhaps TRBD2 as D (5 bases). Trimming took off 6 bases at V and 4 bases at J, with 9 bases between the two ends. Germline V CDR1 and CDR2: ENHRY, SYGVKD. This CDR3 spans 12 amino acids. In DNA, the CDR3 is TGTGCCATCAGCGGGAAGGGAGAGACCCAGTACTTC. Its translation: CAISGKGETQYF.

The J gene is TRBJ1-2, the V gene TRBV6-6, with D maybe TRBD1 (6 bases). Trimming left V 6 bases short and J 4 bases short, with 21 bases between. This CDR3 comprises 16 residues. Germline CDR1 MNHNY, CDR2 SVGAGI (reference sequence). In nucleotides, the CDR3 is TGTGCCAGCAGGGGGGACCGGACAGACATCTTCTATGGCTACACCTTC. Encoded protein: CASRGDRTDIFYGYTF.

CDR3 bases: TGTGCCACCAGCAGAGGGGGACTTAACACTGAAGCTTTCTTT. Amino acids: CATSRGGLNTEAFF. V is TRBV15 and J is TRBJ1-1; TRBD1 is a possible D gene (5 bases). Germline loops: CDR1 LNHNV, CDR2 YYDKDF (reference sequence). CDR3 length equals 14 residues. The V end was cut by 1 base, the J end by 2 bases, with 8 bases between.

The CDR3 DNA is TGTGCCAGCAGCGCCACAGGGGAAGAGACCCAGTACTTC. As protein: CASSATGEETQYF. The rearrangement uses TRBV12-1 and TRBJ2-5; the table assigns TRBD1, which was not confirmed against the DNA. TRBV12-1 is noted as a pseudogene. The CDR3 spans 13 residues.